This T cell receptor (beta chain) was observed in a study of OX40 agonist ivuxolimab in advanced cancers. Study overall: Of the participants, over 30% had some prior anti-PD-1, anti-PD-L1 or anti-CTLA-4 therapy, which was allowed.

Profiling relied on immunoSEQ multiplex PCR, and the TCRdb table lists in-frame clones only, not all of them. The sample holds about 77,000 clones, around 86% seen once. The CDR3 contains 13 residues. The V and J ends lost 3 bases and 8 bases respectively, with 12 bases between them. Germline V gene sequence: CDR1 SGHRS, CDR2 YFSETQ. The TCR was taken from an adult with an advanced solid tumor such as melanoma, head and neck, liver or kidney cancer. The source material was CD4+ or CD8+ T cells sorted from blood, sampled in a trial of the OX40 agonist ivuxolimab. This chain connects TRBV5-1 to TRBJ2-1; D remains unclear. CDR3 residues: CASSYPQEYEQFF. CDR3 coding DNA: TGCGCCAGCAGCTACCCCCAGGAGTATGAGCAGTTCTTC.